This T cell receptor (beta chain) was observed in a study of OX40 agonist ivuxolimab in advanced cancers. Study in general: Hepatocellular carcinoma, melanoma, renal cell or head and neck cancer occurred in dose-escalation patients. Study-wide results and caveats: Clonal expansion from baseline to week 6 occurred in both CD4+ and CD8+ T cells. There were, on average, more expanded clones in CD8+ T cells than in CD4+.

This clone appeared once. Its antigen is still unknown. Method: immunoSEQ multiplex PCR; TCRdb's copy keeps in-frame clones and lacks some. The sample holds about 60,000 clones, roughly nine tenths seen once. The junction had 6 bases not matched to a gene; V was cut back by 2 bases and J by 1 base. Germline assignment: CDR1 MNHEY and CDR2 SVGAGI. The length of the CDR3 is 16 residues. This receptor was identified in an adult with an advanced solid tumor such as melanoma, head and neck, liver or kidney cancer. This chain uses TRBV6-5 with TRBJ2-3, with 7 bases matching TRBD2. This sample comprised CD4+ or CD8+ T cells sorted from blood, obtained in a trial of the OX40 agonist ivuxolimab. The CDR3 protein is CASSYQGLAGTDTQYF. The CDR3 bases are TGTGCCAGCAGTTACCAAGGTCTAGCGGGCACAGATACGCAGTATTTT.